This TCR beta chain stems from a study of PD-1 blockade in classical Hodgkin lymphoma. Study as a whole: Treatment was intravenous nivolumab, 3 mg/kg every 2 weeks, until progression.

The study's findings and limits: Relative to healthy donors, newly diagnosed patients reportedly had lower baseline TCR diversity, which was reported as lower still in relapsed/refractory patients. CD4+ but not CD8+ TCR diversity rose significantly by C4D1.

This table comes from immunoSEQ multiplex PCR, and its TCRdb copy is limited to in-frame clones, with some not included. The repertoire holds tens of thousands of clones, with roughly four fifths as singletons. Documented time point: cycle 4 day 1 (C4D1), after around six weeks of nivolumab. After autologous stem cell transplantation all patients relapsed, and prior brentuximab vedotin exposure differed between cohorts. Classification of best responses gave complete response, partial response or progressive disease. Germline assignment: CDR1 LNHDA and CDR2 SQIVND (reference sequence). This CDR3 has 12 amino acids. V was clipped by 5 bases and J by 2 bases, with 7 bases between them. By its share, this clone is medium-sized. The antigen remains unidentified.

This specimen consisted of peripheral blood mononuclear cells (PBMCs), obtained before the fourth cycle of nivolumab. The chain is built from TRBV19 and TRBJ2-7; D is perhaps TRBD2 (6 bases). This receptor was obtained from a human donor with classical Hodgkin lymphoma. Written as DNA, the CDR3 is TGTGCCAGTAGTCCGGGGGCCTACGAGCAGTACTTC. This codes for CASSPGAYEQYF.